What follows describes a single T cell receptor (beta chain). This clone appeared a single time. Its target antigen remains unknown. Base qualities are not recorded, but no much larger clone differs from it by a single base. Collaborating institutions collected whole blood in K2EDTA tubes following their own protocols. For TCRbeta analysis, collaborators shipped samples as frozen whole blood, isolated PBMCs, or DNA extracted from either of those sample types. This entry belongs to a study of blood T cell repertoires in COVID-19 (dated by TCRdb to about 2020). Study-wide context: Samples from collaborators originated in the United States, Italy and Spain and spanned both the acute and convalescent phases of COVID-19. The repertoires were released in a freely available public database intended as a resource for research on the immune response to SARS-CoV-2. Deeply sampled blood TCRbeta repertoires from subjects exposed to, actively infected with, or recovered from COVID-19 were included in the dataset. Where available, HLA class I and class II types were obtained from metadata supplied by the sample provider rather than from assay-based typing. The prospective study material was composed of cDNA or gDNA derived from T cells, B-cell-depleted T cells, or PBMCs. Sample metadata almost always included a de-identified subject ID, COVID-19 status, age in years and sex. The samples were drawn from two sources: the first 160 participants of the ongoing ImmuneRACE study, and fewer than 1,500 subjects contributed by 6 global collaborators. General study outcomes and caveats: Clinical and demographic metadata were provided uncurated, with the amount varying by source and participant.

The immunoSEQ Assay, a bias-controlled multiplex PCR, was used to amplify TCRbeta CDR3 regions from genomic DNA. On the study's bioinformatics: Nucleated cell counts per sample were estimated from amplification of reference gene primers within the assay. Sequence reads were collapsed and filtered to measure the absolute abundance of every unique TCRbeta CDR3 rearrangement. Productive Simpson clonality was computed per sample as the square root of Simpson's diversity index over productive rearrangements. TCRdb carries this immuneACCESS record with in-frame sequences only. Its versions omit some clonotypes, under half of them owing to an unresolved V gene in the studies checked, with the rest unexplained. Clonal size and the V and J genes are those of that table, whereas D and trimming came from the DNA. Here the sample has 100,000 to 150,000 clones; 81% occur a single time. The top ten hold 3.8% of the sample.

From the cysteine through the phenylalanine, the CDR3 covers 15 amino acids. CDR3 DNA is the only sequence kept; it has 45 bases, read in frame from the first base. V loses 0 bases of germline sequence and J loses 5 bases, and the interval between the two ends is 14 bases. From a lookup of the germline V gene, CDR1 and CDR2 are MNHEY and SVGAGI. The receptor's source is a woman aged 50 to 65 with acute or convalescent COVID-19. The rearrangement combines TRBV6-5 with TRBJ2-7; the D gene is possibly TRBD2, with 5 bases matching. Sequencing was done on a sample of peripheral blood. CDR3 reads: CASSYSIAREDEQYF. The DNA reads as follows: TGTGCCAGCAGTTACTCGATTGCGAGGGAAGACGAGCAGTACTTC.